One and the same sample provided the 25 T cell receptor beta chains below, sequenced in a study of T cells in Graves' hyperthyroidism and ophthalmopathy. Amplified TCR beta CDR3 regions came from RNA transcripts. With the HTBI primer set, the TCR CDR3 went through a first round of RT-PCR. TCRdb itself ran the multiplex PCR reads through MiXCR, one entry per CDR3 protein. This table holds hundreds of thousands of distinct CDR3 sequences, around 15% found once. The specimen sequenced was blood. The receptor set was obtained from a woman under 40 with Graves' hyperthyroidism.

The gene calls are TRBV11-2 and TRBJ2-1; weak D call: TRBD2 (6 bases). CDR3 length: 10 residues. Germline-derived CDR1 and CDR2 are SGHAT and FQNNGV. The V end was cut by 8 bases, the J end by 8 bases, with 7 bases between. The CDR3 sequence: CASGGDEQFF. CDR3 in DNA: TGTGCCAGCGGAGGGGATGAGCAGTTCTTC.

The chain couples TRBV11-2 to TRBJ2-2; perhaps TRBD2 as D (5 bases). The V gene lost 7 bases and the J gene lost 5 bases, with 23 bases spanning the gap. This CDR3 is 17 amino acids long. CDR1 SGHAT and CDR2 FQNNGV come from the germline V gene. The CDR3 DNA is TGTGCCAGCATCTCCTATCCGGGCTCCCCGGGGACCGGGGAGCTGTTTTTT. Encoded protein: CASISYPGSPGTGELFF.

The gene calls are TRBV29-1 and TRBJ2-3; D may be TRBD1 (7 bases). This CDR3 is 16 amino acids long. CDR1 SQVTM and CDR2 ANQGSEA come from the germline V gene. V was cut by 1 base and J by 3 bases, with 17 bases left in between. The CDR3 DNA reads as TGCAGCGTTGAAGGCCTTGACAGGGCGGGAACAGATACGCAGTATTTT. Translated: CSVEGLDRAGTDTQYF.

This clonotype appeared many times. The chain uses TRBV7-3 and TRBJ2-3; 8 bases align to TRBD1. Trimming cost V 5 bases and J 4 bases; bases outside gene matches: 11. Germline lookup yields CDR1 SGHTA and CDR2 FQGTGA. The length of the CDR3 is 16 residues. CDR3 protein: CASSRSGQVQADTQYF. The CDR3 DNA is TGTGCCAGCAGCCGGTCGGGACAGGTCCAAGCAGATACGCAGTATTTT.

This clonotype has ten or more counts. Here the CDR3 reads CSAPGQSSYEQYF. The CDR3 nucleotides are TGCAGTGCCCCAGGACAGAGCTCCTACGAGCAGTACTTC. V gene TRBV20-1 combines with J gene TRBJ2-7; possibly TRBD1 for D (6 bases). Germline CDR1 is DFQATT and CDR2 is SNEGSKA (reference sequence). Trimming removed 6 bases at V and 0 bases at J, with 12 bases between. This CDR3 contains 13 residues.

This clonotype has at least ten counts. The J gene is TRBJ2-3, the V gene TRBV20-1; perhaps TRBD2 as D (6 bases). With 0 bases removed from V and 5 bases from J, the gap between germline ends came to 21 bases. Germline CDR1 and CDR2: DFQATT and SNEGSKA (reference sequence). This CDR3 comprises 17 residues. DNA of the CDR3: TGCAGTGCTAGAGATCGCCGACTAGGACGAGGGGTAGATACGCAGTATTTT. It specifies CSARDRRLGRGVDTQYF.

This clonotype was recorded at least ten times. This CDR3 is CASRRQGAISNEQFF. The CDR3 coding sequence is TGTGCCAGCAGGAGACAGGGGGCGATCTCCAATGAGCAGTTCTTC. The V call is TRBV6-1, the J call TRBJ2-1; TRBD1 matches 10 bases. Germline assignment: CDR1 MNHNS and CDR2 SASEGT. The CDR3 length is 15 residues. The J segment lost 6 bases and the V segment lost 6 bases, leaving 8 bases of the junction unmatched.

This clonotype was counted ten times or more. V is TRBV3-1 and J is TRBJ1-1, with D possibly being TRBD1 (5 bases). The germline V and J ends were trimmed by 4 bases and 4 bases, with 13 bases remaining between them. CDR1 is LGHDT and CDR2 is YNNKEL in the germline V gene (reference sequence). The CDR3 consists of 14 residues. The CDR3 loop is CASSPRAGGTEAFF. The CDR3 nucleotides read TGTGCCAGCAGCCCCAGGGCGGGGGGCACTGAAGCTTTCTTT.

This clonotype came up many times. The V and J genes are TRBV10-3 and TRBJ2-5; 9 bases are shared with TRBD1. V was clipped by 8 bases and J by 5 bases; unmatched bases: 9. CDR1 and CDR2 (germline): ENHRY, SYGVKD. This CDR3 has 14 residues. CDR3 amino acids: CAIARQGVKETQYF. The CDR3, as DNA: TGTGCCATCGCCCGACAGGGGGTGAAGGAGACCCAGTACTTC.

This clonotype was seen repeatedly, ten times or more. The chain joins TRBV18 to TRBJ2-7; tentative D call: TRBD2 (6 bases). Per germline, CDR1 KGHSH and CDR2 LQKENI. The V gene lost 4 bases and the J gene lost 7 bases, with 14 bases spanning the gap. The CDR3 covers 13 residues. For the CDR3, the DNA is TGTGCCAGCTCACTAAACCGGGAGACGGAGCAGTACTTC. Its translation is CASSLNRETEQYF.

The CDR3 spells CASSSRTGGGRATGELFF. CDR3 nucleotides: TGTGCCAGCAGCTCCAGGACAGGGGGAGGACGGGCCACCGGGGAGCTGTTTTTT. This sequence joins TRBV11-1 and TRBJ2-2, with 10 bases that match TRBD1. This CDR3 has 18 amino acids. The V and J ends lost 4 bases and 4 bases, in that order; junction bases with no gene match: 12. Germline V lookup: CDR1 SGHAT, CDR2 FQDESV (reference sequence). Looking up the rest from reference TRBV11-1 and TRBJ2-2 gives the full variable domain: EAEVAQSPRYKITEKSQAVAFWCDPISGHATLYWYRQILGQGPELLVQFQDESVVDDSQLPKDRFSAERLKGVDSTLKIQPAELGDSAMYLCASSSRTGGGRATGELFFGEGSRLTVL.

The J gene is TRBJ2-1, the V gene TRBV13; 12 positions agree with TRBD2. V trimming: 3 bases; J trimming: 7 bases; junction bases outside the gene matches: 7. The CDR3 sequence is 16 residues long. Germline lookup yields CDR1 PRHDT and CDR2 FYEKMQ (reference sequence). CDR3 in DNA: TGTGCCAGCAGCTTTCCTAGCGGGAGGGCCGTGAATGAGCAGTTCTTC. Translation gives CASSFPSGRAVNEQFF.

The chain links TRBV12-3 or TRBV12-4 to TRBJ2-7; D gene ambiguous. The CDR3 has 14 residues. The V gene lost 5 bases and the J gene lost 3 bases, with 14 bases spanning the gap. The CDR3 bases are TGTGCCAGCAGTCCCGGGTTCAGAGGCTACGAGCAGTACTTC. This gives the protein CASSPGFRGYEQYF.

This clonotype was observed many times. The V and J genes are TRBV20-1 and TRBJ2-7; 9 bases are shared with TRBD2. V was pared by 1 base and J by 2 bases, with 6 bases of the junction left unmatched. The germline V gene encodes CDR1 DFQATT and CDR2 SNEGSKA (reference sequence). This CDR3 region has 15 residues. In DNA form, the CDR3 reads TGCAGTGCTAGAGCGGAGCGGGAGGCCACCTACGAGCAGTACTTC. Its protein product is CSARAEREATYEQYF.

This clonotype showed up just a few times. This chain joins TRBV12-3 or TRBV12-4 and TRBJ2-1, with D possibly matching TRBD2 (5 bases). The CDR3 consists of 14 residues. Trimming removed 7 bases from V and 4 bases from J, with 14 bases in between. The CDR3 nucleotides read TGTGCCAGCACCAGGACTGCCCCGTACAATGAGCAGTTCTTC. Amino acid sequence: CASTRTAPYNEQFF.

Ten or more counts support this clonotype. V gene TRBV6-1 combines with J gene TRBJ2-4; 8 bases map to TRBD1. With 6 bases clipped from V and 0 bases from J, the junction kept 7 bases outside the gene matches. Germline CDR1 is MNHNS and CDR2 is SASEGT. The CDR3 consists of 16 residues. The CDR3 protein is CASSRTGLGAKNIQYF. The CDR3 DNA reads as TGTGCCAGCAGCCGGACAGGGCTCGGAGCCAAAAACATTCAGTACTTC.

The chain employs TRBV5-1 and TRBJ2-7, with D tentatively TRBD1 (8 bases). This CDR3 comprises 15 residues. Germline CDR1 reads SGHRS; CDR2 reads YFSETQ. V dropped 1 base and J dropped 4 bases, with 15 bases sitting between them. The CDR3 DNA sequence: TGCGCCAGCAGCTTGCCCCAACAGGGGGGGTACGAGCAGTACTTC. Protein: CASSLPQQGGYEQYF. The entire variable domain, with the rest obtained from reference TRBV5-1 and TRBJ2-7, is as follows: KAGVTQTPRYLIKTRGQQVTLSCSPISGHRSVSWYQQTPGQGLQFLFEYFSETQRNKGNFPGRFSGRQFSNSRSEMNVSTLELGDSALYLCASSLPQQGGYEQYFGPGTRLTVT.

V and J are TRBV4-2 and TRBJ2-2; D possibly corresponds to TRBD1 (7 bases). Germline V gives CDR1 LGHNA, CDR2 YNFKEQ. V shed 0 bases and J shed 3 bases, with 20 bases lying between them. This CDR3 region has 19 residues. DNA of the CDR3: TGTGCCAGCAGCCAAGACCGAACAAGGACAGGAGGGCACACCGGGGAGCTGTTTTTT. Translated: CASSQDRTRTGGHTGELFF.

This clonotype was detected ten times or more. V gene TRBV28 combines with J gene TRBJ2-7; 9 nucleotides line up with TRBD1. CDR1 is MDHEN and CDR2 is SYDVKM in the germline V gene. The CDR3 totals 16 residues. Trimming at V came to 5 bases and at J to 2 bases, leaving 10 bases not matched to a gene. The CDR3 spells CASSPPPGQGPYEQYF. In nucleotides, the CDR3 is TGTGCCAGCAGTCCCCCGCCGGGACAGGGACCCTACGAGCAGTACTTC.

This chain joins TRBV11-3 and TRBJ2-1; TRBD1 or TRBD2 may be the D gene (6 bases each). Trimming left V 6 bases short and J 4 bases short, with 13 bases between. The germline V gene has CDR1 SGHNT and CDR2 YENEEA. The CDR3 contains 14 residues. The CDR3 protein is CASRGRGRYNEQFF. The CDR3 DNA reads TGTGCCAGCAGGGGCCGGGGGCGGTACAATGAGCAGTTCTTC.

This clonotype has a handful of counts. The chain recombines TRBV30 with TRBJ1-6, with 7 bases lining up with TRBD1. The CDR3 contains 17 residues. Looked up from germline, CDR1 is GTSNPN and CDR2 is SVGIG (reference sequence). The ends lost 0 bases at V and 10 bases at J; junction bases unmatched: 15. The CDR3 loop is CAWSVLTGTVVASPLHF. CDR3 bases: TGTGCCTGGAGTGTATTGACAGGGACGGTAGTGGCCTCACCCCTCCACTTT.

The sample holds a few counts of this clonotype. The gene calls are TRBV12-3 or TRBV12-4 and TRBJ2-7; 7 nucleotides agree with TRBD1. J was trimmed by 3 bases and V by 5 bases; bases with no gene match: 7. The CDR3 loop spans 14 amino acids. CDR3 in amino acids: CASSRGQRSYEQYF. The CDR3 bases are TGTGCCAGCAGTAGGGGACAGAGGAGCTACGAGCAGTACTTC.

This clonotype is judged medium-sized (0.01 to 0.1%). The chain combines TRBV7-3 with TRBJ1-2; 8 bases match TRBD1. Germline V CDR1 and CDR2: SGHTA, FQGTGA. The V gene end was trimmed by 1 base and the J gene end by 7 bases; junction bases not matched to a gene: 8. The length of the CDR3 is 15 residues. CDR3 residues: CASSLSARGLSGYTF. In nucleotides, the CDR3 is TGTGCCAGCAGCTTAAGTGCCAGGGGGCTTAGTGGCTACACCTTC.

This clonotype was picked up a small number of times. V is TRBV7-8 and J is TRBJ2-7; 13 bases align to TRBD2. The germline V gene encodes CDR1 SGHVS and CDR2 FQNEAQ. The CDR3 totals 16 residues. With V trimmed by 4 bases and J by 2 bases, 5 bases remained unmatched. The CDR3 loop is CASSSRTSGSTYEQYF. CDR3 nucleotide sequence: TGTGCCAGCAGCTCCAGGACTAGCGGGAGCACCTACGAGCAGTACTTC.

This clonotype was observed at least ten times. The V call is TRBV6-1, the J call TRBJ2-7, with 10 bases identical to TRBD1. This CDR3 has 15 residues. Germline loops: CDR1 MNHNS, CDR2 SASEGT. V gave up 6 bases and J gave up 3 bases; unmatched junction bases: 8. The CDR3 DNA follows: TGTGCCAGCAGGGCAGGACAGGGGGGATTCTACGAGCAGTACTTC. It specifies CASRAGQGGFYEQYF.